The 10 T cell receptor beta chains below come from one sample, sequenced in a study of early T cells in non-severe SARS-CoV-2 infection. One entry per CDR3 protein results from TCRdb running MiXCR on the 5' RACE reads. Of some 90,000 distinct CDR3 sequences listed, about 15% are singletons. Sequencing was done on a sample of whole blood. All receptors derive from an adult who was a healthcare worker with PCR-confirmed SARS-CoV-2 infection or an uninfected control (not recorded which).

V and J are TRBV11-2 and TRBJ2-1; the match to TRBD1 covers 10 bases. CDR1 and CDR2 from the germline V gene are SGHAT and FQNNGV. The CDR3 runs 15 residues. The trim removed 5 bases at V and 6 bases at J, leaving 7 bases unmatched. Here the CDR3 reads CASSSRDRGLNEQFF. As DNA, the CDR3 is TGTGCCAGCAGCAGCCGGGACAGGGGCCTCAATGAGCAGTTCTTC.

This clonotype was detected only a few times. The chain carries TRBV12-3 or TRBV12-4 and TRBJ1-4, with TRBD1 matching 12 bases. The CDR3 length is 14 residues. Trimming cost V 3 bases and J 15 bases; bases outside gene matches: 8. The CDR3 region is CASSFGTGGPRVFF. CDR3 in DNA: TGTGCCAGCAGTTTCGGGACAGGGGGCCCCAGGGTGTTTTTT.

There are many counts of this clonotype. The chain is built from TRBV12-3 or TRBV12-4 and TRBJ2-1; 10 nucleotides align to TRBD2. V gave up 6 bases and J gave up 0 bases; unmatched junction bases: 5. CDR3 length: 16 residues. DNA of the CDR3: TGTGCCAGCAGGACAGCGGGAGGGAGCTCCTACAATGAGCAGTTCTTC. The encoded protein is CASRTAGGSSYNEQFF.

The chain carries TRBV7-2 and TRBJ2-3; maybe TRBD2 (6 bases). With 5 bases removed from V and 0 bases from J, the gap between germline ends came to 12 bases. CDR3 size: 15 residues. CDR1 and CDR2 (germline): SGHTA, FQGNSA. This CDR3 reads CASSPVGGSTDTQYF. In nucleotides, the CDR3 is TGTGCCAGCAGCCCGGTGGGGGGAAGCACAGATACGCAGTATTTT.

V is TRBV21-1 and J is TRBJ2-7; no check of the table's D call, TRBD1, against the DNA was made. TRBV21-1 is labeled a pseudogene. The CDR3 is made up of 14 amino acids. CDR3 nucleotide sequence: TGTGCCAGCAGGGCGACCGGGGGGCAAGGAGAGCAGTACTTC. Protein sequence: CASRATGGQGEQYF.

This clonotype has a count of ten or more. In nucleotides, the CDR3 is TGTGCCATCGCCGGGGTATTTGGGGAGACCCAGTACTTC. It translates to CAIAGVFGETQYF. This chain joins TRBV10-3 and TRBJ2-5; D is possibly TRBD2 (5 bases). This CDR3 comprises 13 residues. Trimming left V 8 bases short and J 5 bases short, with 15 bases between. CDR1 ENHRY and CDR2 SYGVKD come from the germline V gene.

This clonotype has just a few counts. The CDR3 is CASSVLGGSYNEQFF. CDR3 nucleotide sequence: TGTGCCAGCAGTGTCTTAGGAGGGAGTTACAATGAGCAGTTCTTC. The chain combines TRBV6-4 with TRBJ2-1; a weak D match, TRBD2 (6 bases). The germline V gene has CDR1 MRHNA and CDR2 SNTAGT. Trimming removed 4 bases from V and 4 bases from J, with 14 bases in between. This CDR3 region has 15 residues.

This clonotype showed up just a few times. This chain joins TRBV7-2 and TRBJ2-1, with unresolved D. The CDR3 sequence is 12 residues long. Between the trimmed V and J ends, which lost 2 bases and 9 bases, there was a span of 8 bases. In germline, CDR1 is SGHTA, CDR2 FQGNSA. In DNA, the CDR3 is TGTGCCAGCAGCTTAAATAGTGGTGAGCAGTTCTTC. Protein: CASSLNSGEQFF.

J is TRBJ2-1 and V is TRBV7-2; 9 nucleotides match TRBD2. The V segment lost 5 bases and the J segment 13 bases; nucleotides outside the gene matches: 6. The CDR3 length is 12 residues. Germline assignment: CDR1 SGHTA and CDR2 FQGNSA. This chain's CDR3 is CASSPGLARQFF. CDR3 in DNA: TGTGCCAGCAGCCCCGGACTAGCGCGACAGTTCTTC. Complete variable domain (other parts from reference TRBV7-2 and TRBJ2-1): GAGVSQSPSNKVTEKGKDVELRCDPISGHTALYWYRQSLGQGLEFLIYFQGNSAPDKSGLPSDRFSAERTGGSVSTLTIQRTQQEDSAVYLCASSPGLARQFFGPGTRLTVL.

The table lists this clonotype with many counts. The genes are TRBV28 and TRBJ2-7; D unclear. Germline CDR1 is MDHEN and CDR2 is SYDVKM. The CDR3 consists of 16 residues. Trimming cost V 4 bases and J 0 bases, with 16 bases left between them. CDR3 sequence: CASSYVALGSSYEQYF. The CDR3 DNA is TGTGCCAGCAGTTACGTTGCCTTGGGAAGCTCCTACGAGCAGTACTTC.